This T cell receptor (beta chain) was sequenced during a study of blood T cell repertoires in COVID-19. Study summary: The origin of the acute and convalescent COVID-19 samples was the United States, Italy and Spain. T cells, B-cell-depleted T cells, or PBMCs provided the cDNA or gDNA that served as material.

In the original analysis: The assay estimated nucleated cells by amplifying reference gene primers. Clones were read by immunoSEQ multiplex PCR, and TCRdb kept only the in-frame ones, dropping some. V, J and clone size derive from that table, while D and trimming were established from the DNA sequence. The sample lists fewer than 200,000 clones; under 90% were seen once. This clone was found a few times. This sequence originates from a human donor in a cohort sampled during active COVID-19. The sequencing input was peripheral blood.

The CDR3 nucleotides are TGTGCTAGTGGTTCCCTAGATACGCAGTATTTT. It yields the protein CASGSLDTQYF. The chain combines TRBV12-5 with TRBJ2-3, with no clear D. Germline values: CDR1 LGHNT, CDR2 FRNRAP. Trimming left V 4 bases short and J 5 bases short, with 4 bases between. The CDR3 extends over 11 amino acids.